The next 27 T cell receptor beta chains were all read from a single sample in a study of CD8 T cells in Susac syndrome. Roughly 0.45 to 1 ug RNA was reverse transcribed with random hexamers. TCRdb redid the calling of the immunoSEQ multiplex PCR reads with MiXCR, one entry per CDR3 protein. The sample shows roughly 120,000 distinct CDR3 sequences, over 85% of them seen only once. Sequenced input: CD8+ T cells from PBMCs. These receptors were taken from a human donor with multiple sclerosis.

The CDR3 sequence: CASSQDRAQETQYF. As DNA, the CDR3 is TGTGCCAGCAGCCAGGACAGGGCGCAAGAGACCCAGTACTTC. The V and J genes are TRBV3-1 and TRBJ2-5; 8 bases map to TRBD1. The CDR3 length is 14 residues. V lost 3 bases, J lost 2 bases, and 2 bases stayed unmatched. Germline V gene sequence: CDR1 LGHDT, CDR2 YNNKEL (reference sequence).

The chain carries TRBV7-9 and TRBJ1-1, with D perhaps matching TRBD1 (6 bases). CDR1 and CDR2 (germline): SEHNR, FQNEAQ (reference sequence). The CDR3 is 15 amino acids. Between the trimmed V and J ends, which lost 4 bases and 0 bases, there was a span of 12 bases. The CDR3 DNA reads as TGTGCCAGCAGCTACCTCGGGGGCTTGAACACTGAAGCTTTCTTT. Translation: CASSYLGGLNTEAFF.

The chain uses TRBV5-6 and TRBJ1-4; possible D gene TRBD1, 5 bases. The CDR3 spans 15 residues. Germline V gene sequence: CDR1 SGHDT, CDR2 YYEEEE. V was trimmed by 3 bases and J by 11 bases, leaving 20 bases between them. This CDR3 is CASSSIERGVRKLFF. CDR3 nucleotides: TGTGCCAGCAGCTCGATAGAGAGGGGAGTTAGGAAACTGTTTTTT.

With respect to this clonotype: An end of the junction does not agree with germline; a read error may underlie this. CDR3 sequence (DNA): TGTGCCAGCAGCTTAGGTTCGGACAGGGCGAATTTC. Translating it yields CASSLGSDRANF. The chain links TRBV7-9 to TRBJ2-1, with 8 bases aligning to TRBD1. Germline V gene data show CDR1 as SEHNR and CDR2 as FQNEAQ (reference sequence). CDR3 size: 12 residues.

The gene calls are TRBV10-2 and TRBJ2-5, with a weak D call TRBD2 (6 bases). V dropped 8 bases and J dropped 2 bases, with 15 bases sitting between them. This CDR3 contains 14 residues. CDR1 and CDR2 (germline): WSHSY, SAAADI. The chain's CDR3 is CASGTGVPQETQYF. CDR3 nucleotide sequence: TGCGCCAGCGGGACGGGGGTCCCTCAAGAGACCCAGTACTTC.

In its sample, this clonotype was seen once. The J gene is TRBJ1-2, the V gene TRBV29-1; no definite D call. V lost 7 bases and J lost 0, with 12 bases in between. CDR3 length: 13 amino acids. The germline V gene has CDR1 SQVTM and CDR2 ANQGSEA. The CDR3 here is CSAEDGANYGYTF. CDR3 nucleotides: TGCAGCGCCGAGGACGGAGCTAACTATGGCTACACCTTC.

The table lists this clonotype with a few counts. The chain recombines TRBV7-9 with TRBJ2-7, with D maybe TRBD2 (6 bases). CDR1 and CDR2 from the germline V gene are SEHNR and FQNEAQ (reference sequence). The CDR3 loop spans 13 amino acids. V was trimmed by 7 bases and J by 4 bases, leaving 14 bases between them. In DNA form, the CDR3 reads TGTGCCAGCACCCCCGGCGGGATTTACGAGCAGTACTTC. It specifies CASTPGGIYEQYF.

The chain is built from TRBV7-3 and TRBJ2-3; weak D call: TRBD2 (5 bases). V was shortened by 1 base and J by 0 bases, with 11 bases between the two germline ends. CDR1 is SGHTA, CDR2 FQGTGA, per germline. The CDR3 has 16 residues. The CDR3 coding sequence is TGTGCCAGCAGCTTAAGTCCCAGCGGTAGCACAGATACGCAGTATTTT. This encodes CASSLSPSGSTDTQYF.

V gene TRBV7-9 combines with J gene TRBJ2-1, with 10 bases matching TRBD2. Germline V lookup: CDR1 SEHNR, CDR2 FQNEAQ (reference sequence). V dropped 1 base and J dropped 2; count of bases not matched to a gene: 11. This CDR3 spans 19 amino acids. The CDR3 DNA is TGTGCCAGCAGCTTAGAAAGTCTAGCGGGAGCACCTACCTACAATGAGCAGTTCTTC. Protein sequence: CASSLESLAGAPTYNEQFF.

This chain connects TRBV5-4 to TRBJ2-3; 16 bases match TRBD2. The V and J ends lost 4 bases and 5 bases, in that order; junction bases with no gene match: 10. This CDR3 region has 18 residues. CDR1 and CDR2 from the germline V gene are SGHNT and YYREEE (reference sequence). The CDR3 coding sequence is TGTGCCAGCAGCCGGGGGACTAGCGGGGGGGCTACGAAAGATACGCAGTATTTT. It yields the protein CASSRGTSGGATKDTQYF.

This clonotype was detected only once. This chain uses TRBV5-4 with TRBJ2-7; a possible D gene is TRBD2 (6 bases). The CDR3 contains 14 residues. V was cut by 4 bases and J by 5 bases, with 16 bases left in between. Germline lookup yields CDR1 SGHNT and CDR2 YYREEE (reference sequence). Written as DNA, the CDR3 is TGTGCCAGCAGCCTTCGGACTACTGGCGACGAGCAGTACTTC. Amino acids: CASSLRTTGDEQYF.

The gene calls are TRBV27 and TRBJ2-5; the D is unclear. V dropped 0 bases and J dropped 0 bases, with 5 bases sitting between them. This CDR3 is built from 14 residues. The V gene's germline CDR1 is MNHEY and CDR2 SMNVEV (reference sequence). The CDR3 here is CASSLSDNQETQYF. The CDR3, as DNA: TGTGCCAGCAGTTTATCCGACAACCAAGAGACCCAGTACTTC.

The chain carries TRBV29-1 and TRBJ2-1; 12 nucleotides agree with TRBD2. The CDR3 sequence is 13 residues long. The junction had 5 bases not matched to a gene; V was cut back by 6 bases and J by 8 bases. The V gene's germline CDR1 is SQVTM and CDR2 ANQGSEA. This chain's CDR3 is CSVQLAGGYEQFF. In DNA form, the CDR3 reads TGCAGCGTGCAACTAGCGGGAGGATATGAGCAGTTCTTC.

The chain recombines TRBV28 with TRBJ2-5; D not resolved. This CDR3 has 14 amino acids. Germline CDR1 is MDHEN and CDR2 is SYDVKM. V was cut by 1 base and J by 5 bases, with 11 bases left in between. CDR3 nucleotides: TGTGCCAGCAGTTTATTCCGTGAGGTGGAGACCCAGTACTTC. Residues: CASSLFREVETQYF.

This chain joins TRBV6-2 or TRBV6-3 and TRBJ2-7; a weak D match, TRBD1 (5 bases). Trimming took off 6 bases at V and 0 bases at J, with 12 bases between the two ends. Germline V gene data show CDR1 as MNHEY and CDR2 as SVGEGT. CDR3 length equals 14 residues. The CDR3 DNA sequence: TGTGCCAGCAGCTGGGGCAGGAGCTCCTACGAGCAGTACGTC. It is translated as CASSWGRSSYEQYV.

V is TRBV4-1 and J is TRBJ2-7; TRBD1 matches at 8 bases. In germline, CDR1 is MGHRA, CDR2 YSYEKL. The ends lost 3 bases at V and 3 bases at J; junction bases unmatched: 10. The CDR3 runs to 16 residues. In DNA, the CDR3 is TGCGCCAGCAGCCAGGAACCCGGGACAGGTATCTACGAGCAGTACGTC. It specifies CASSQEPGTGIYEQYV.

The V gene is TRBV12-3 or TRBV12-4, the J gene TRBJ2-1, with a tentative D call TRBD2 (5 bases). The CDR3 sequence is 15 residues long. V was clipped by 6 bases and J by 5 bases, with 17 bases between them. Here the CDR3 DNA reads TGTGCCAGCAGCCTGCCCTTAGGAGGCAACAATGAGCAGTTCTTC. Its translation: CASSLPLGGNNEQFF.

The chain recombines TRBV4-1 with TRBJ2-7; 7 bases align to TRBD1. V gave up 0 bases and J gave up 2 bases; unmatched junction bases: 1. Germline CDR1 MGHRA, CDR2 YSYEKL. The CDR3 is 14 residues long. In nucleotides, the CDR3 is TGCGCCAGCAGCCAAGATAGGGGGCCCTACGAGCAGTACGTC. It specifies CASSQDRGPYEQYV.

The chain combines TRBV12-5 with TRBJ1-5; D is ambiguous. The germline gives CDR1 LGHNT, CDR2 FRNRAP. V shed 6 bases and J shed 4 bases, with 7 bases lying between them. The CDR3 has 12 residues. The CDR3 region has the DNA TGTGCTAGTGGGAAGGGTAATCAGCCCCAGCATTTT. Its translation: CASGKGNQPQHF.

The CDR3 reads CASSYRGPETQYF. In DNA form, the CDR3 reads TGCGCCAGCAGCTACAGGGGGCCGGAGACCCAGTACTTC. The chain couples TRBV5-1 to TRBJ2-5; 9 bases map to TRBD1. V trimming: 3 bases; J trimming: 5 bases; junction bases outside the gene matches: 2. Germline lookup yields CDR1 SGHRS and CDR2 YFSETQ. The CDR3 length is 13 residues.

The rearrangement joins TRBV6-1 to TRBJ2-7; D is undetermined. Trimming took 3 bases from V and 2 from J, leaving 8 bases between them. CDR3 length: 13 amino acids. CDR1 and CDR2 from the germline V gene are MNHNS and SASEGT. CDR3 bases: TGTGCCAGCAGTGAGGACGGTACCTACGAGCAGTACTTC. Translated: CASSEDGTYEQYF.

This chain uses TRBV11-2 with TRBJ2-7; TRBD2 is a possible D gene (5 bases). Germline V gene sequence: CDR1 SGHAT, CDR2 FQNNGV. Trimming removed 1 base at V and 5 bases at J, with 9 bases between. The CDR3 is 13 amino acids. CDR3 DNA: TGTGCCAGCAGCTTAGCGCGGGCCCACGAGCAGTACGTC. Translated, it gives CASSLARAHEQYV.

This chain uses TRBV25-1 with TRBJ1-2; a possible D gene is TRBD1 (6 bases). Trimming took off 6 bases at V and 8 bases at J, with 16 bases between the two ends. This CDR3 spans 13 amino acids. Germline V lookup: CDR1 MGHDK, CDR2 SYGVNS. The CDR3 reads CASRGGGNIGYTF. The CDR3 DNA reads TGTGCCAGCAGGGGAGGGGGGAATATCGGCTACACCTTC.

The rearrangement uses TRBV24-1 and TRBJ2-2; TRBD1 is a possible D gene (5 bases). The germline CDR1 and CDR2 sequences are KGHDR and SFDVKD. The CDR3 totals 16 residues. V lost 6 bases and J lost 0, with 13 bases in between. DNA of the CDR3: TGTGCCACCAGTACCATGACAGCCCCGAACACCGGGGAGCTGTTTTTT. Translation gives CATSTMTAPNTGELFF.

The chain is built from TRBV4-1 and TRBJ2-3; D is undetermined. The length of the CDR3 is 14 residues. Looked up from germline, CDR1 is MGHRA and CDR2 is YSYEKL. Between the trimmed V and J ends, which lost 3 bases and 2 bases, there was a span of 9 bases. The CDR3 region is CASSHTKSTDTQYF. The CDR3 DNA is TGCGCCAGCAGCCACACTAAGTCCACAGATACGCAGTATTTT.

This chain uses TRBV12-3 or TRBV12-4 with TRBJ1-2; no clear D gene. The length of the CDR3 is 14 residues. The V and J ends lost 3 bases and 7 bases respectively, with 15 bases between them. The CDR3 protein is CASSFGVSTIGYTF. As DNA, the CDR3 is TGTGCCAGCAGTTTTGGGGTCTCAACCATTGGCTACACCTTC.

This sequence joins TRBV7-9 and TRBJ1-5; D perhaps matches TRBD1 (6 bases). CDR3 length: 14 residues. V was clipped by 3 bases and J by 3 bases, with 9 bases between them. Germline CDR1 SEHNR, CDR2 FQNEAQ (reference sequence). CDR3 amino acids: CASSLDRHNQPQHF. The CDR3 DNA follows: TGTGCCAGCAGCTTGGACAGACACAATCAGCCCCAGCATTTT.